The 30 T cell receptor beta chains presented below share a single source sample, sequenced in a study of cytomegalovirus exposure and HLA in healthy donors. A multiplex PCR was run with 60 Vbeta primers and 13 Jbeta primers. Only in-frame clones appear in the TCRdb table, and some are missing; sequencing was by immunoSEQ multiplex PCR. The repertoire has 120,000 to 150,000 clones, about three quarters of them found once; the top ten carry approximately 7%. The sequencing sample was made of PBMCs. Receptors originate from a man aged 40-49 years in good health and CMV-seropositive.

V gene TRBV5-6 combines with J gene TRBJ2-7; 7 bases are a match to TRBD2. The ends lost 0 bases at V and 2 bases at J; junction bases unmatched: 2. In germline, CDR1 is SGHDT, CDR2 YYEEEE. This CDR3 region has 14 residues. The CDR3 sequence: CASSLGEGPYEQYF. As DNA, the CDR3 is TGTGCCAGCAGCTTGGGGGAGGGCCCCTACGAGCAGTACTTC.

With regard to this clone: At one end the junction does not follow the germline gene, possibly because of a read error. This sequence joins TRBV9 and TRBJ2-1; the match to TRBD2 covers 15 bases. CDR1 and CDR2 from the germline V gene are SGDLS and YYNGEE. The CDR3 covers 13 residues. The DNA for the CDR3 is TGTGCCAGCAGCCCAGGGACTAGCGGGAGGTTTCTCTTC. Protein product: CASSPGTSGRFLF.

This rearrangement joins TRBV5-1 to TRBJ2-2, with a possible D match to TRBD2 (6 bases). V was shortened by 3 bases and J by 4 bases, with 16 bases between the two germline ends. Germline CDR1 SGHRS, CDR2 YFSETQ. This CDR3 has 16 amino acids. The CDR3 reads CASSWQGGSGTGELFF. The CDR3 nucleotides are TGCGCCAGCAGCTGGCAAGGAGGTAGCGGCACCGGGGAGCTGTTTTTT.

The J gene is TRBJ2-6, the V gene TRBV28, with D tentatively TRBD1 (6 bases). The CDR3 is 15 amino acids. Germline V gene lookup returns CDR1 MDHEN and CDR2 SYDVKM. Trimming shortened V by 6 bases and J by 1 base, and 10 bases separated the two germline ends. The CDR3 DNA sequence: TGTGCCAGCAGACAACAGGGTTCTGGGGCCAACGTCCTGACTTTC. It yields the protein CASRQQGSGANVLTF.

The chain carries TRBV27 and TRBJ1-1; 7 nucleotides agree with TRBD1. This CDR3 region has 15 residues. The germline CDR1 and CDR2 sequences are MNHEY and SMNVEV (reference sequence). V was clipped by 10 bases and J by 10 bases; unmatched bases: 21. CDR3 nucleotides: TGTGCCACCTTGCCCAGGGGGGTTGACGCTCGGGTAGCTTTCTTT. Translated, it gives CATLPRGVDARVAFF.

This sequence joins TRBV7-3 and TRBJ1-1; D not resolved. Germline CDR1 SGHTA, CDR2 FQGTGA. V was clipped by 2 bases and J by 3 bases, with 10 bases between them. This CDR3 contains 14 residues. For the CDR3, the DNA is TGTGCCAGCAGCTTACGGGGAGGAGACACTGAAGCTTTCTTT. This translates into CASSLRGGDTEAFF.

CDR3 protein: CASSYSQGPYEQYF. CDR3 DNA sequence: TGTGCCAGCAGTTACTCCCAGGGCCCCTACGAGCAGTACTTC. V gene TRBV6-5 combines with J gene TRBJ2-7, with TRBD1 as a possible D gene (5 bases). The CDR3 runs to 14 residues. CDR1 and CDR2 from the germline V gene are MNHEY and SVGAGI. Trimming took 0 bases from V and 2 from J, leaving 8 bases between them.

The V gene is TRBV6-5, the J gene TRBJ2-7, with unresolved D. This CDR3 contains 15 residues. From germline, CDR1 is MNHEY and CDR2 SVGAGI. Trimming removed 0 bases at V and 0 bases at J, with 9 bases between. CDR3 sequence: CASSYSRLRSYEQYF. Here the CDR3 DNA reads TGTGCCAGCAGTTACTCACGGTTGCGCTCCTACGAGCAGTACTTC.

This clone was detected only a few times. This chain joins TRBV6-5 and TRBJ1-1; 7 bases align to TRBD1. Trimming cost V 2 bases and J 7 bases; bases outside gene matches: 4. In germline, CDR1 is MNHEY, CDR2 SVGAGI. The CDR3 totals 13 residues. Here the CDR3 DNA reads TGTGCCAGCAGTTACGCTCAGGGGGTTGAAGCTTTCTTT. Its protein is CASSYAQGVEAFF.

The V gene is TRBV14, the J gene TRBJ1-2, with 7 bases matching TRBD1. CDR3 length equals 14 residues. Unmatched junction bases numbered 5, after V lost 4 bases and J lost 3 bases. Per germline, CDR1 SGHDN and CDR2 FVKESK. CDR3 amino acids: CASSRGQNYYGYTF. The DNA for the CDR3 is TGTGCCAGCAGCCGGGGACAGAACTACTATGGCTACACCTTC.

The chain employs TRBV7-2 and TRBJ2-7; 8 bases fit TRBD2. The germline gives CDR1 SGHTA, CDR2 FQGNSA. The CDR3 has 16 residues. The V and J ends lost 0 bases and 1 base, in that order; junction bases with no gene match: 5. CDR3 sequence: CASSLASSGASYEQYF. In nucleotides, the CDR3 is TGTGCCAGCAGCTTAGCGAGTAGCGGGGCGTCCTACGAGCAGTACTTC.

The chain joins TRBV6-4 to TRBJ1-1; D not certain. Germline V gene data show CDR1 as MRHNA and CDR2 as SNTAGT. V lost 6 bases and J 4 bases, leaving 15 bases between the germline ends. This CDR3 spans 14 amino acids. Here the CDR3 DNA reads TGTGCCAGCAGGAGAAGGGAGAGGGCCACTGAAGCTTTCTTT. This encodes CASRRRERATEAFF.

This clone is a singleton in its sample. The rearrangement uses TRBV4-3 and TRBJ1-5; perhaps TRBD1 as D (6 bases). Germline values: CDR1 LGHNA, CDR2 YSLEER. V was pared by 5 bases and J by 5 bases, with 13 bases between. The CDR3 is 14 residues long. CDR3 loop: CASSASTGHQPQHF. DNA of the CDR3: TGCGCCAGCAGCGCTTCGACAGGACATCAGCCCCAGCATTTT.

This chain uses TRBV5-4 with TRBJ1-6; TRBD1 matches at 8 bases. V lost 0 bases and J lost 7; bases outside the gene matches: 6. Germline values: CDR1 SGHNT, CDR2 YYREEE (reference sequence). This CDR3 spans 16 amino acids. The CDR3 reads CASSLGIGDRNSPLHF. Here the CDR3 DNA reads TGTGCCAGCAGCTTGGGAATAGGGGACAGGAATTCACCCCTCCACTTT.

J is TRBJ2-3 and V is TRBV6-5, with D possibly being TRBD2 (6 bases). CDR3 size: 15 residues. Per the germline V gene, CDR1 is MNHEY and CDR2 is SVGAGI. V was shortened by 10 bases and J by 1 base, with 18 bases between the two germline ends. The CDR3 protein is CATTRSPSGTDTQYF. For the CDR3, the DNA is TGTGCCACCACCCGGTCGCCTAGCGGCACAGATACGCAGTATTTT.

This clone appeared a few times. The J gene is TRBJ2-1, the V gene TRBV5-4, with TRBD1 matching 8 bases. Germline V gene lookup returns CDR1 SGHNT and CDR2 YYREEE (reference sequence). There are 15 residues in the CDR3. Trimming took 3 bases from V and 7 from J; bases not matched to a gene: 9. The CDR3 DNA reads TGTGCCAGCAGCTGGGACAGGAACCCTGGGAATGAGCAGTTCTTC. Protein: CASSWDRNPGNEQFF.

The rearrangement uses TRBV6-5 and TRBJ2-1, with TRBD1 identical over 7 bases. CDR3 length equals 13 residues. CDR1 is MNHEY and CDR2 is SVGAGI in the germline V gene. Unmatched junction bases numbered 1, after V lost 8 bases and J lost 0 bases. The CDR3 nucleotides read TGTGCCAGCGCAGGGGGCTCCTACAATGAGCAGTTCTTC. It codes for CASAGGSYNEQFF.

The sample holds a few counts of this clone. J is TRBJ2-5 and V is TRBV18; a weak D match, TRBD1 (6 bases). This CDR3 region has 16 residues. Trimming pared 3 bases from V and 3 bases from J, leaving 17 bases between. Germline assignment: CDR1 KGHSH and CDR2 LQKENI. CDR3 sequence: CASSPLDRQAEETQYF. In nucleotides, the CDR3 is TGTGCCAGCTCACCCCTGGATAGACAGGCTGAAGAGACCCAGTACTTC.

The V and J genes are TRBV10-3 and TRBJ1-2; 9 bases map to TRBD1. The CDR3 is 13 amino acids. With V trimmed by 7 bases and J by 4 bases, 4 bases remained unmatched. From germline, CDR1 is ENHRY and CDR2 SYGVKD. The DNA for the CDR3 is TGTGCCATCATGGGACAGGGAATCTATGGCTACACCTTC. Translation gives CAIMGQGIYGYTF.

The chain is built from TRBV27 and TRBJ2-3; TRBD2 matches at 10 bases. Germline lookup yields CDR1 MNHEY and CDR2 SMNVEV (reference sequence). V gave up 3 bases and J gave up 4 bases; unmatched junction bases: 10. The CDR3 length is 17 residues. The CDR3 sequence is CASSFWTVAGGPDTQYF. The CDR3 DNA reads TGTGCCAGCAGTTTCTGGACAGTAGCGGGAGGACCAGATACGCAGTATTTT.

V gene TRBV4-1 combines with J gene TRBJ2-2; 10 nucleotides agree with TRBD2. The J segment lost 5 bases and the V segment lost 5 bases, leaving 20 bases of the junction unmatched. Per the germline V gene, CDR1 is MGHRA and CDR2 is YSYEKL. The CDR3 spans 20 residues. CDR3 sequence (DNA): TGCGCCAGCAGCGCACGGTCGCTAGCGGGAGCGGTACTCGGGACCGGGGAGCTGTTTTTT. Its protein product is CASSARSLAGAVLGTGELFF.

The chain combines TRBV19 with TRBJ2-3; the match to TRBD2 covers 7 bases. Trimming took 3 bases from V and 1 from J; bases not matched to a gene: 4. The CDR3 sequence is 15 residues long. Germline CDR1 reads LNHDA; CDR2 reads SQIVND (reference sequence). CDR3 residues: CASSIGGRGTDTQYF. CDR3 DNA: TGTGCCAGTAGTATCGGGGGGAGAGGCACAGATACGCAGTATTTT.

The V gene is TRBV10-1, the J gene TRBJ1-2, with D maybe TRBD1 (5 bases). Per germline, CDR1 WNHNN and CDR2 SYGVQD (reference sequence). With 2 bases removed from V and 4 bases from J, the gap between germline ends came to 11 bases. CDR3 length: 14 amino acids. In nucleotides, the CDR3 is TGCGCCAGCAGTGAGGGAGGGGACGGCTATGGCTACACCTTC. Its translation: CASSEGGDGYGYTF.

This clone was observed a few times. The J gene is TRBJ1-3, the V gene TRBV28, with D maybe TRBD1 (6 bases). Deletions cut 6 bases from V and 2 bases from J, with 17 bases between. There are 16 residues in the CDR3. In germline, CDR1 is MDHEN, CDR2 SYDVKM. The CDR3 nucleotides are TGTGCCAGCAGGTTGGGGAACAGGGTAGCTGGAAACACCATATATTTT. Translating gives CASRLGNRVAGNTIYF.

The CDR3 here is CASNRQANEKLFF. For the CDR3, the DNA is TGTGCCAGCAATCGACAGGCTAATGAAAAACTGTTTTTT. The chain combines TRBV7-9 with TRBJ1-4, with D possibly being TRBD1 (6 bases). The V gene's germline CDR1 is SEHNR and CDR2 FQNEAQ (reference sequence). V was trimmed by 7 bases and J by 3 bases, leaving 9 bases between them. The CDR3 covers 13 residues.

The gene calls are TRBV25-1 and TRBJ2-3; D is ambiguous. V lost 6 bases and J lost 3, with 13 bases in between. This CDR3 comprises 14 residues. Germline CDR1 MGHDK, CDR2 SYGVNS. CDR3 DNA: TGTGCCAGCAGCCGGGTGGCCCCAACAGATACGCAGTATTTT. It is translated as CASSRVAPTDTQYF.

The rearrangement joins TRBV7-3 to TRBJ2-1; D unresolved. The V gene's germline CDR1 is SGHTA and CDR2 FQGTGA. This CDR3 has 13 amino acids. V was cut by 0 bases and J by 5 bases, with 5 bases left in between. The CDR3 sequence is CASSLTRNNEQFF. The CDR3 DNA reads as TGTGCCAGCAGCTTAACCAGGAACAATGAGCAGTTCTTC.

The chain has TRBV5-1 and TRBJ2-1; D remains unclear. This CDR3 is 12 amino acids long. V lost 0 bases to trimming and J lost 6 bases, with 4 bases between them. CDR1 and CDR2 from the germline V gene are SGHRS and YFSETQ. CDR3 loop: CASSLDGNEQFF. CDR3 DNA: TGCGCCAGCAGCTTGGACGGCAATGAGCAGTTCTTC.

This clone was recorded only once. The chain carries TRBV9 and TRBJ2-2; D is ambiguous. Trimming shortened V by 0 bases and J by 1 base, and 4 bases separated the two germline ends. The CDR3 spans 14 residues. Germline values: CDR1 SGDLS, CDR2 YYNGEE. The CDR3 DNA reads TGTGCCAGCAGCGTAGGACAGAACACCGGGGAGCTGTTTTTT. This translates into CASSVGQNTGELFF.

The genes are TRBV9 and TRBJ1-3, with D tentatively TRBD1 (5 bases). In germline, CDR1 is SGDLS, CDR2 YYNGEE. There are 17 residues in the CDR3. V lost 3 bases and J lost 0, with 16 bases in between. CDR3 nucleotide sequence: TGTGCCAGCAGCGCGGGGGTAGGGGCGATCTCTGGAAACACCATATATTTT. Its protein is CASSAGVGAISGNTIYF.